One TCR beta chain is described in this entry. The antigen is unknown. This sample was included in a study of persistence of HIV-infected CD4 T cells. Looking at the study overall: Median time on suppressive ART was 8 years. The study, taken as a whole, reports: TCR oligoclonality correlated with proviral oligoclonality in the same sorted populations. CMV- and Gag-responding cells had lower TCRbeta richness than CD3/CD28-responding cells.

The immunoSEQ assay was version 4, run in survey mode. Assay: immunoSEQ multiplex PCR; the TCRdb copy retains only in-frame clones and omits some. This repertoire shows under 40,000 clones, 80% to 90% found once; its top ten account for about a sixth. Overlapping HIV-1 Gag 15-mer peptides at roughly 1 ug per peptide per mL were used. CD40L/CD69 double-negative CD45RO-high memory CD4+ T cells were collected. Undetectable plasma HIV-1 RNA below 50 copies/mL lasted at least 4 years. There are 18 residues in the CDR3. V lost 0 bases and J lost 0, with 12 bases in between. Germline loops: CDR1 LGHNA, CDR2 YSLEER.

This receptor was obtained from an adult woman with HIV who was CMV-seropositive. V gene TRBV4-3 combines with J gene TRBJ2-6; TRBD1 is a possible D gene (6 bases). Sequenced material: CD4+ T cells sorted from PBMCs after approximately 20-hour stimulation, taken from a patient who received antiretroviral therapy. DNA for the CDR3: TGCGCCAGCAGCCAAGAATTTCAGGGGAGCTCTGGGGCCAACGTCCTGACTTTC. This translates into CASSQEFQGSSGANVLTF.